This entry lists 31 T cell receptor beta chains sequenced from one sample in a study of cytomegalovirus exposure and HLA in healthy donors. The PCR used 60 Vbeta and 13 Jbeta primers. Sequenced by immunoSEQ multiplex PCR; TCRdb stores in-frame clones only, minus some. The sample has around 150,000 clones, almost 80% seen once. The source material was PBMCs. The receptors were gathered from a man over 45 in good health and CMV-seropositive.

V and J are TRBV13 and TRBJ2-1; 12 nucleotides align to TRBD2. Germline V gene lookup returns CDR1 PRHDT and CDR2 FYEKMQ (reference sequence). With 2 bases clipped from V and 6 bases from J, the junction kept 14 bases outside the gene matches. The CDR3 sequence is 19 residues long. CDR3 in amino acids: CASSLSLAGGYSIVNEQFF. Here the CDR3 DNA reads TGTGCCAGCAGCTTAAGCCTAGCGGGGGGGTATAGTATTGTCAATGAGCAGTTCTTC.

The chain couples TRBV28 to TRBJ1-6, with D unclear. CDR1 and CDR2 from the germline V gene are MDHEN and SYDVKM. The CDR3 contains 14 residues. V dropped 3 bases and J dropped 4 bases, with 7 bases sitting between them. This CDR3 reads CASSFSVYNSPLHF. The CDR3 bases are TGTGCCAGCAGTTTTTCGGTTTATAATTCACCCCTCCACTTT.

The chain carries TRBV14 and TRBJ1-2, with D perhaps matching TRBD1 (6 bases). Germline CDR1 and CDR2: SGHDN and FVKESK. V lost 4 bases and J 2 bases, leaving 14 bases between the germline ends. The CDR3 runs to 15 residues. CDR3 DNA: TGTGCCAGCAGCCCCCCAGGGGCAGGGAACTATGGCTACACCTTC. It specifies CASSPPGAGNYGYTF.

In the case of this clone: No conserved phenylalanine or tryptophan ends this CDR3, so it is likely a read error. The limits of the CDR3 on the DNA are not certain, so only TCRdb's listed CDR3 is given. V and J are TRBV12-2 and TRBJ2-7; the tabulated D call, TRBD1, remains unverified against the DNA. TRBV12-2 counts as a pseudogene. The CDR3 comprises 11 residues, both ends counted. The CDR3 loop is CASRFDRGQWP.

The J gene is TRBJ2-3, the V gene TRBV11-3; 7 bases align to TRBD2. Germline-derived CDR1 and CDR2 are SGHNT and YENEEA. V trimming: 1 base; J trimming: 3 bases; junction bases outside the gene matches: 1. The CDR3 has 14 residues. CDR3 DNA sequence: TGTGCCAGCAGCTTAGGGACTAGGACAGATACGCAGTATTTT. Its protein product is CASSLGTRTDTQYF.

The genes are TRBV14 and TRBJ1-1; 9 bases are a match to TRBD1. CDR3 length: 15 residues. The germline V gene encodes CDR1 SGHDN and CDR2 FVKESK. V lost 1 base, J lost 5 bases, and 5 bases stayed unmatched. CDR3 in amino acids: CASSQGGTGMTEAFF. The CDR3 nucleotides read TGTGCCAGCAGCCAAGGGGGGACAGGGATGACTGAAGCTTTCTTT.

This rearrangement joins TRBV7-9 to TRBJ1-2, with TRBD1 identical over 8 bases. The CDR3 spans 13 residues. The junction had 5 bases not matched to a gene; V was cut back by 3 bases and J by 8 bases. CDR1 is SEHNR and CDR2 is FQNEAQ in the germline V gene (reference sequence). CDR3 DNA: TGTGCCAGCAGCTTTGGACAGGGCGAGGGCTACACCTTC. This gives the protein CASSFGQGEGYTF.

The chain's CDR3 is CASSLLDTQYF. As DNA, the CDR3 is TGTGCCAGCAGCTTACTAGATACGCAGTATTTT. The rearrangement joins TRBV7-9 to TRBJ2-3; D is unclear. Germline V CDR1 and CDR2: SEHNR, FQNEAQ (reference sequence). The CDR3 is 11 residues long. V lost 2 bases and J 5 bases, leaving 2 bases between the germline ends.

The chain is built from TRBV9 and TRBJ1-3; D ambiguous. V was clipped by 4 bases and J by 1 base, with 15 bases between them. The V gene's germline CDR1 is SGDLS and CDR2 YYNGEE. This CDR3 has 16 residues. The CDR3: CASSPIAGYSGNTIYF. The DNA for the CDR3 is TGTGCCAGCAGCCCGATCGCGGGTTATTCTGGAAACACCATATATTTT.

The V and J genes are TRBV5-8 and TRBJ1-2, with D perhaps matching TRBD1 (5 bases). Germline CDR1 SGHTS, CDR2 YDEGEE. The CDR3 is 13 residues long. Trimming stripped 0 bases from V and 4 bases from J, with 7 bases between. The CDR3 region is CASSLDRFYGYTF. In nucleotides, the CDR3 is TGTGCCAGCAGCTTGGACAGGTTCTATGGCTACACCTTC.

The gene calls are TRBV6-5 and TRBJ2-1, with 11 bases lining up with TRBD1. This CDR3 has 15 amino acids. The V segment lost 6 bases and the J segment 2 bases; nucleotides outside the gene matches: 3. Germline V gene sequence: CDR1 MNHEY, CDR2 SVGAGI. Here the CDR3 DNA reads TGTGCCAGCAGATCGGACAGGGGGCCCTACAATGAGCAGTTCTTC. Encoded protein: CASRSDRGPYNEQFF.

The V call is TRBV2, the J call TRBJ1-5; no clear D gene. The V gene's germline CDR1 is SNHLY and CDR2 FYNNEI. The CDR3 sequence is 13 residues long. The V end was cut by 3 bases, the J end by 6 bases, with 9 bases between. Here the CDR3 reads CASSDRGPQPQHF. The CDR3 DNA sequence: TGTGCCAGCAGTGACCGGGGTCCTCAGCCCCAGCATTTT.

The J gene is TRBJ2-1, the V gene TRBV27; 9 bases fit TRBD2. The CDR3 contains 13 residues. V shed 8 bases, J shed 7 bases, and the junction held 6 bases outside the gene matches. The germline V gene encodes CDR1 MNHEY and CDR2 SMNVEV (reference sequence). CDR3 in amino acids: CASRGGGGNEQFF. CDR3 DNA: TGTGCCAGCCGCGGGGGGGGCGGAAATGAGCAGTTCTTC.

The chain is built from TRBV7-2 and TRBJ2-5; TRBD1 aligns across 11 bases. In germline, CDR1 is SGHTA, CDR2 FQGNSA. This CDR3 spans 15 amino acids. The V segment lost 2 bases and the J segment 4 bases; nucleotides outside the gene matches: 3. CDR3 residues: CASSLFGTGGETQYF. The DNA of the CDR3 is TGTGCCAGCAGCTTATTTGGGACAGGGGGAGAGACCCAGTACTTC.

The gene calls are TRBV6-1 and TRBJ2-2; 9 nucleotides line up with TRBD1. In germline, CDR1 is MNHNS, CDR2 SASEGT. Trimming took 9 bases from V and 5 from J; bases not matched to a gene: 7. The CDR3 consists of 14 residues. The CDR3 coding sequence is TGTGCCAGTCGACAGGGGGTCGGTACCGGGGAGCTGTTTTTT. Translation: CASRQGVGTGELFF.

This clone was observed a few times. The chain uses TRBV4-2 and TRBJ1-4; no definite D call. The CDR3 sequence is 14 residues long. Trimming shortened V by 3 bases and J by 5 bases, and 10 bases separated the two germline ends. Germline-derived CDR1 and CDR2 are LGHNA and YNFKEQ. CDR3 protein: CASSQVQRNEKLFF. The CDR3 DNA reads as TGTGCCAGCAGCCAGGTACAGAGAAATGAAAAACTGTTTTTT.

The chain couples TRBV5-4 to TRBJ2-3, with D maybe TRBD2 (6 bases). CDR3 length: 16 amino acids. With 4 bases removed from V and 3 bases from J, the gap between germline ends came to 18 bases. In germline, CDR1 is SGHNT, CDR2 YYREEE (reference sequence). The DNA of the CDR3 is TGTGCCAGCAGCCTGGATCGGGCTAGCGTGACAGATACGCAGTATTTT. Translating it yields CASSLDRASVTDTQYF. Using reference TRBV5-4 and TRBJ2-3 for the parts outside the CDR3, the full variable domain is ETGVTQSPTHLIKTRGQQVTLRCSSQSGHNTVSWYQQALGQGPQFIFQYYREEENGRGNFPPRFSGLQFPNYSSELNVNALELDDSALYLCASSLDRASVTDTQYFGPGTRLTVL.

The chain couples TRBV28 to TRBJ2-7; 8 bases fit TRBD1. V shed 3 bases and J 0 bases; nucleotides not matched to a gene: 7. Germline V CDR1 and CDR2: MDHEN, SYDVKM. This CDR3 region has 16 residues. The CDR3 bases are TGTGCCAGCAGTTTTTCGCAGGGGACAGGCTCCTACGAGCAGTACTTC. Its translation is CASSFSQGTGSYEQYF. Full variable domain (remainder filled in from reference TRBV28 and TRBJ2-7): DVKVTQSSRYLVKRTGEKVFLECVQDMDHENMFWYRQDPGLGLRLIYFSYDVKMKEKGDIPEGYSVSREKKERFSLILESASTNQTSMYLCASSFSQGTGSYEQYFGPGTRLTVT.

This sequence joins TRBV10-3 and TRBJ1-6; 8 bases agree with TRBD1. CDR1 and CDR2 (germline): ENHRY, SYGVKD. The CDR3 is made up of 18 amino acids. The V gene end was trimmed by 2 bases and the J gene end by 5 bases; junction bases not matched to a gene: 11. DNA for the CDR3: TGTGCCATCAGTGAGGGAACCGCCGGGACAGGCCATAATTCACCCCTCCACTTT. This translates into CAISEGTAGTGHNSPLHF.

This chain joins TRBV7-3 and TRBJ2-3; 11 nucleotides agree with TRBD2. This CDR3 is built from 15 residues. V dropped 3 bases and J dropped 1; count of bases not matched to a gene: 0. Germline assignment: CDR1 SGHTA and CDR2 FQGTGA. CDR3 region: CASSFSGGGTDTQYF. The CDR3 DNA is TGTGCCAGCAGCTTTAGCGGGGGGGGCACAGATACGCAGTATTTT.

The chain employs TRBV30 and TRBJ1-5; 10 nucleotides align to TRBD1. The CDR3 loop spans 16 amino acids. CDR1 is GTSNPN, CDR2 SVGIG, per germline (reference sequence). With V trimmed by 3 bases and J by 3 bases, 8 bases remained unmatched. For the CDR3, the DNA is TGTGCCTGGAGCGGTCCCGGGACAGGGGTCAATCAGCCCCAGCATTTT. This sequence encodes CAWSGPGTGVNQPQHF. The variable domain in full, completed from reference TRBV30 and TRBJ1-5, reads SQTIHQWPATLVQPVGSPLSLECTVEGTSNPNLYWYRQAAGRGLQLLFYSVGIGQISSEVPQNLSASRPQDRQFILSSKKLLLSDSGFYLCAWSGPGTGVNQPQHFGDGTRLSIL.

The CDR3 region has the DNA TGTGCCAGTAGTACCCCGGTCCGCAGGGGTTACACAGATACGCAGTATTTT. It codes for CASSTPVRRGYTDTQYF. The gene calls are TRBV19 and TRBJ2-3, with D tentatively TRBD1 (6 bases). V lost 4 bases and J 2 bases, leaving 19 bases between the germline ends. CDR1 and CDR2 (germline): LNHDA, SQIVND (reference sequence). This CDR3 has 17 amino acids.

This chain joins TRBV11-3 and TRBJ2-1; D is undetermined. The V gene's germline CDR1 is SGHNT and CDR2 YENEEA. V shed 1 base and J shed 0 bases, with 4 bases lying between them. The CDR3 has 14 amino acids. The CDR3 reads CASSLGSSYNEQFF. Written as DNA, the CDR3 is TGTGCCAGCAGCTTAGGGAGCTCCTACAATGAGCAGTTCTTC.

This clone was observed a handful of times. This chain connects TRBV5-6 to TRBJ2-3, with D unresolved. Germline V lookup: CDR1 SGHDT, CDR2 YYEEEE. CDR3 length: 13 residues. The V gene lost 4 bases and the J gene lost 5 bases, with 11 bases spanning the gap. The CDR3 is CASSTVMGDTQYF. The CDR3 nucleotides are TGTGCCAGCAGCACAGTTATGGGAGATACGCAGTATTTT.

The V gene is TRBV5-8, the J gene TRBJ2-5; TRBD2 matches at 13 bases. The CDR3 spans 17 residues. The trim removed 4 bases at V and 3 bases at J, leaving 9 bases unmatched. In germline, CDR1 is SGHTS, CDR2 YDEGEE. This chain's CDR3 is CASSPGGGLAGEETQYF. As DNA, the CDR3 is TGTGCCAGCAGCCCTGGAGGAGGACTAGCGGGGGAAGAGACCCAGTACTTC.

The chain joins TRBV9 to TRBJ2-3, with D perhaps matching TRBD2 (7 bases). The V gene's germline CDR1 is SGDLS and CDR2 YYNGEE. The germline V and J ends were trimmed by 1 base and 0 bases, with 12 bases remaining between them. This CDR3 has 16 amino acids. In DNA form, the CDR3 reads TGTGCCAGCAGCGTATTCCGGGGGGCCAGCACAGATACGCAGTATTTT. Encoded protein: CASSVFRGASTDTQYF.

The chain joins TRBV28 to TRBJ1-3, with D possibly being TRBD1 (5 bases). V was clipped by 4 bases and J by 0 bases, with 19 bases between them. The CDR3 spans 18 residues. The germline V gene encodes CDR1 MDHEN and CDR2 SYDVKM. DNA for the CDR3: TGTGCCAGCAGTTCCCCTAGGGGAGGGGCCAGCTCTGGAAACACCATATATTTT. This encodes CASSSPRGGASSGNTIYF.

This clone has more than one count but fewer than ten. This sequence joins TRBV6-5 and TRBJ2-2, with a tentative D call TRBD1 (7 bases). V lost 6 bases and J lost 4, with 12 bases in between. The CDR3 has 14 residues. CDR1 and CDR2 from the germline V gene are MNHEY and SVGAGI. The CDR3 DNA sequence: TGTGCCAGCAGCAGGGGGGAAAGCACCGGGGAGCTGTTTTTT. This codes for CASSRGESTGELFF.

The rearrangement links TRBV5-1 to TRBJ2-3; 8 nucleotides line up with TRBD2. The V and J ends lost 0 bases and 6 bases, in that order; junction bases with no gene match: 9. In germline, CDR1 is SGHRS, CDR2 YFSETQ. The CDR3 has 16 amino acids. The CDR3 sequence: CASSLEKAGGADTQYF. The CDR3, as DNA: TGCGCCAGCAGCTTGGAGAAGGCGGGGGGTGCGGATACGCAGTATTTT.

This clone was seen only a few times. CDR3: CASSFPSGGRYEQFF. The CDR3 DNA follows: TGTGCCAGCAGCTTTCCTAGCGGGGGGAGATATGAGCAGTTCTTC. This chain joins TRBV5-4 and TRBJ2-1; 11 bases align to TRBD2. The CDR3 extends over 15 amino acids. Germline lookup yields CDR1 SGHNT and CDR2 YYREEE (reference sequence). The V segment lost 2 bases and the J segment 8 bases; nucleotides outside the gene matches: 6.

This clone was detected only once. The J gene is TRBJ2-2, the V gene TRBV4-1, with TRBD1 identical over 9 bases. Germline V gene sequence: CDR1 MGHRA, CDR2 YSYEKL. The CDR3 sequence is 16 residues long. V gave up 1 base and J gave up 0 bases; unmatched junction bases: 0. The CDR3 loop reads CASSQGQGANTGELFF. CDR3 coding DNA: TGCGCCAGCAGCCAAGGACAGGGGGCGAACACCGGGGAGCTGTTTTTT.